This T cell receptor (beta chain) was recovered during a study of blood T cell repertoires in COVID-19. Turning to the study itself: The United States, Italy and Spain provided the acute and convalescent COVID-19 samples. Nucleic acid was either cDNA or gDNA, and it came from T cells, B-cell-depleted T cells, or PBMCs.

As handled by the study authors: Reference gene primers were amplified, and this amplification served to estimate nucleated cell counts. The repertoire was sequenced with immunoSEQ multiplex PCR; TCRdb's copy has only in-frame clones and lacks some. D and trimming were read from the DNA, whereas the V and J calls and clone size are those reported in that table. The data show around 26,000 clones, with around 67% seen just once and 7.3% held by the top ten. With 6 bases clipped from V and 5 bases from J, the junction kept 23 bases outside the gene matches. CDR1 and CDR2 from the germline V gene are LNHDA and SQIVND (reference sequence). The CDR3 loop spans 20 amino acids.

The sequence came from a man between 60 and 75 years old with active or convalescent COVID-19. Sample: peripheral blood. V is TRBV19 and J is TRBJ1-2; 11 bases fit TRBD1. CDR3 bases: TGTGCCAGTAGCTCCCGGAGTCCCGGAGGGACAGGGGGTTTTCTTTATGGCTACACCTTC. Translating gives CASSSRSPGGTGGFLYGYTF. Together with reference TRBV19 and TRBJ1-2, the CDR3 gives the full variable domain: DGGITQSPKYLFRKEGQNVTLSCEQNLNHDAMYWYRQDPGQGLRLIYYSQIVNDFQKGDIAEGYSVSREKKESFPLTVTSAQKNPTAFYLCASSSRSPGGTGGFLYGYTFGSGTRLTVV.